Here is one T cell receptor (beta chain) with its context. The antigen remains undetermined. This specimen belongs to a study of T cell repertoires in cytomegalovirus infection. The wider study: CMV epitopes in the study were HLA-C-restricted (recently identified) and HLA-B-restricted (well studied). Both a matching HLA type and CMV infection were indicated by public TCR beta signatures. Findings and limits, study-wide: Cumulative frequency (of public TCR beta family members) identified carriers of CMV plus the relevant HLA. HLA-C-restricted TCR beta clonotypes specific for CMV led the ex vivo response.

Germline assignment: CDR1 MDHEN and CDR2 SYDVKM. V gave up 2 bases and J gave up 0 bases, with 6 bases separating them. This CDR3 spans 14 amino acids. MiXCR, applied by TCRdb to the reads, yields one record per CDR3 protein. The data hold more than 95,000 distinct CDR3 sequences, with about 32% observed a single time. The receptor was isolated from a human donor in good health (CMV status not recorded). Some clones in this sample may be carry-over from other donors' samples. Specimen: CD8+ T cells from cultured PBMCs, collected from culture after CMV antigen stimulation. The chain has TRBV28 and TRBJ2-3; a weak D match, TRBD1 (6 bases). For the CDR3, the DNA is TGTGCCAGCAGTTTAGACAGGAGCACAGATACGCAGTATTTT. Its translation is CASSLDRSTDTQYF.